These T cell receptor beta chains were read from a single sample in a study of radiation and T cells in renal cell carcinoma. Measured with immunoSEQ multiplex PCR; TCRdb has only the in-frame clones, and not every one. The sample records around 100,000 clones, around 80% being singletons. Sequences were derived from blood, sampled from a patient whose treatment included radiotherapy and nephrectomy. The receptors shown here come from a man aged 60-69 years with renal cell carcinoma. Each CDR3 is given with its conserved first and last residue. The order of the fields is J gene, clone size, V gene, CDR3 protein. Size values are once, few and many counts, or a class for expanded clones, and some rows have none.

J gene: TRBJ2-3; clone size: -; V gene: TRBV9; CDR3 protein: CASSVLSGTDTQYF
J gene: TRBJ2-3; clone size: -; V gene: TRBV6-1; CDR3 protein: CASMGRKSPGLTQYF
J gene: TRBJ1-1; clone size: few; V gene: TRBV7-9; CDR3 protein: CASGANTEAFF
J gene: TRBJ2-4; clone size: few; V gene: TRBV30; CDR3 protein: CAWSASRTGNIQYF
J gene: TRBJ2-3; clone size: -; V gene: TRBV5-1; CDR3 protein: CASSASQGASDTQYF
J gene: TRBJ2-2; clone size: -; V gene: TRBV6-5; CDR3 protein: CASSYSRLRGTGELFF
J gene: TRBJ1-5; clone size: -; V gene: TRBV25-1; CDR3 protein: CASKKQGENQPQHF
J gene: TRBJ2-1; clone size: -; V gene: TRBV5-6; CDR3 protein: CASIMTAAPLRIYNEQFF
J gene: TRBJ2-4; clone size: few; V gene: TRBV7-6; CDR3 protein: CATQPGLAKNIQYF
J gene: TRBJ2-6; clone size: -; V gene: TRBV25-1; CDR3 protein: CASSVTGANVLTF
J gene: TRBJ2-7; clone size: -; V gene: TRBV6-1; CDR3 protein: CASSESYREFEQYF
J gene: TRBJ2-6; clone size: -; V gene: TRBV15; CDR3 protein: CATSRDRGSGANVLTF
J gene: TRBJ2-5; clone size: -; V gene: TRBV2; CDR3 protein: CASSLETQYF
J gene: TRBJ2-2; clone size: -; V gene: TRBV27; CDR3 protein: CASSLSWQGRLAGGPGELFF
J gene: TRBJ2-3; clone size: -; V gene: TRBV9; CDR3 protein: CASSSPSGLTDTQYF
J gene: TRBJ2-7; clone size: -; V gene: TRBV18; CDR3 protein: CASSPAGTGFSYEQYF
J gene: TRBJ2-7; clone size: few; V gene: TRBV27; CDR3 protein: CASSYRGLEQYF
J gene: TRBJ1-1; clone size: few; V gene: TRBV27; CDR3 protein: CASRDRGSTEAFF
J gene: TRBJ2-3; clone size: -; V gene: TRBV7-8; CDR3 protein: CASSLPRDLVTDTQYF
J gene: TRBJ2-3; clone size: -; V gene: TRBV6-5; CDR3 protein: CASSFRTSGSTDTQYF
J gene: TRBJ1-1; clone size: -; V gene: TRBV15; CDR3 protein: CATSRERVDMNTEAFF
J gene: TRBJ2-2; clone size: -; V gene: TRBV4-2; CDR3 protein: CASGTSGRPGELFF
J gene: TRBJ2-7; clone size: -; V gene: TRBV6-5; CDR3 protein: CASSSPGRGASYEQYF
J gene: TRBJ2-7; clone size: -; V gene: TRBV7-9; CDR3 protein: CASSRVQGAAYEQYF
J gene: TRBJ2-1; clone size: few; V gene: TRBV28; CDR3 protein: CASSFRRGPEQFF
J gene: TRBJ2-6; clone size: -; V gene: TRBV19; CDR3 protein: CASSLRTGGSSGANVLTF
J gene: TRBJ1-3; clone size: -; V gene: TRBV6-6; CDR3 protein: CASSLLPGSGGNTIYF
J gene: TRBJ2-2; clone size: -; V gene: TRBV6-5; CDR3 protein: CASSYRGSVFAGELFF
J gene: TRBJ2-7; clone size: -; V gene: TRBV7-9; CDR3 protein: CASSYGPTYEQYF
J gene: TRBJ2-1; clone size: -; V gene: TRBV28; CDR3 protein: CASSLRQPLGDEQFF
J gene: TRBJ2-6; clone size: -; V gene: TRBV5-6; CDR3 protein: CASSSLAGPSGANVLTF
J gene: TRBJ1-5; clone size: few; V gene: TRBV19; CDR3 protein: CASSIEGASNQPQHF
J gene: TRBJ1-2; clone size: -; V gene: TRBV9; CDR3 protein: CASSRQDRLFNYGYTF
J gene: TRBJ2-3; clone size: -; V gene: TRBV7-6; CDR3 protein: CASSVTSGRSDTQYF
J gene: TRBJ1-4; clone size: -; V gene: TRBV11-1; CDR3 protein: CASSLEGGEKLFF
J gene: TRBJ2-2; clone size: -; V gene: TRBV7-2; CDR3 protein: CASSSRTSWRAGELFF
J gene: TRBJ2-1; clone size: -; V gene: TRBV10-2; CDR3 protein: CASKAGLERNEQFF
J gene: TRBJ2-7; clone size: -; V gene: TRBV6-6; CDR3 protein: CASSISGYSDEQYF
J gene: TRBJ2-1; clone size: once; V gene: TRBV7-3; CDR3 protein: CASGRGAPNEQFF
J gene: TRBJ2-3; clone size: -; V gene: TRBV5-1; CDR3 protein: CASSQGLAGGPPDTQYF
J gene: TRBJ2-1; clone size: -; V gene: TRBV2; CDR3 protein: CASSPGTGYYNEQFF
J gene: TRBJ1-6; clone size: -; V gene: TRBV7-2; CDR3 protein: CAIEGGRALHF
J gene: TRBJ2-3; clone size: -; V gene: TRBV12-5; CDR3 protein: CASGSTRGAFVRTDTQYF
J gene: TRBJ2-2; clone size: -; V gene: TRBV28; CDR3 protein: CASSLRLGDTGELFF
J gene: TRBJ2-7; clone size: -; V gene: TRBV6-1; CDR3 protein: CASSEGFGSGLRYEQYF
J gene: TRBJ2-3; clone size: -; V gene: TRBV5-1; CDR3 protein: CASTPGAGSVTDTQYF
J gene: TRBJ2-1; clone size: -; V gene: TRBV14; CDR3 protein: CASSHRGLAGEFTYNEQFF
J gene: TRBJ2-3; clone size: -; V gene: TRBV28; CDR3 protein: CASSLWGGGSTDTQYF
J gene: TRBJ2-1; clone size: -; V gene: TRBV2; CDR3 protein: CASSGKIQGIGNEQFF
J gene: TRBJ2-7; clone size: -; V gene: TRBV4-1; CDR3 protein: CASSPPGISDEQYF
J gene: TRBJ2-7; clone size: -; V gene: TRBV6-1; CDR3 protein: CASSENRGGEQYF
J gene: TRBJ1-2; clone size: -; V gene: TRBV28; CDR3 protein: CASTIPGVVSGYTF